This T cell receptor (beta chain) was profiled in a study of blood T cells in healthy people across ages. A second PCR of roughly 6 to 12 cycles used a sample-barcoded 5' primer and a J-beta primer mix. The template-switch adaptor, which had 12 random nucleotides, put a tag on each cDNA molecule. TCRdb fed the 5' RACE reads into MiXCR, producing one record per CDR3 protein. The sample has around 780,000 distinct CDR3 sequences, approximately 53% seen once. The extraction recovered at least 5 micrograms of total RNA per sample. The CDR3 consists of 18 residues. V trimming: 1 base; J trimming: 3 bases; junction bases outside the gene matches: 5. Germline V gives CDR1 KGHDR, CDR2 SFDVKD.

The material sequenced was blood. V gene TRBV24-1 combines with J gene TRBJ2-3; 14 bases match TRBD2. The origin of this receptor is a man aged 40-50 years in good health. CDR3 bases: TGTGCCACCAGTGATTTTGGGACTAGCGGGAGAGGAACAGATACGCAGTATTTT. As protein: CATSDFGTSGRGTDTQYF.